A selection of T cell receptor beta chains follows, all from one sample in a study of vaccination effects on CD4 cells after COVID-19. Their specific antigens are unknown. Produced via immunoSEQ multiplex PCR; TCRdb's table is partial and in-frame only. This sample yields tens of thousands of clones, of which 81% are seen a single time; around 6% belongs to the top ten. Sequenced here: CD4+ T cells from PBMCs cultured with SARS-CoV-2 spike peptides, sampled after COVID-19 vaccination. These receptors all come from a human donor who received a COVID-19 vaccine. Some clones in this sample may be carry-over from other donors' samples. The CDR3 runs from the conserved cysteine through the conserved F or W. Fields, in order: V gene, CDR3 protein.

v_call: TRBV27
cdr3_aa: CASSLARDRGKAFF

v_call: TRBV3-1/TRBV3-2
cdr3_aa: CASSVRVETQYF

v_call: TRBV28
cdr3_aa: CASSPDRGAGNTIYF

v_call: TRBV11-2
cdr3_aa: CASSPQGVNEKLFF

v_call: TRBV24-1
cdr3_aa: CATHPGAFSNQPQHF

v_call: TRBV10-1
cdr3_aa: CAEPGSKTDASTDTQYF

v_call: TRBV7-2
cdr3_aa: CASNNYAVRELFF

v_call: TRBV5-1
cdr3_aa: CASSEGPATNEKLFF

v_call: TRBV15
cdr3_aa: CATSREIDGLYNEQFF

v_call: TRBV30
cdr3_aa: CAWSVLLPPGELFF

v_call: TRBV6-1
cdr3_aa: CASIEGTYNSPLHF

v_call: TRBV19
cdr3_aa: CASRIGSRGNNQPQHF

v_call: TRBV3-1/TRBV3-2
cdr3_aa: CASSRQGAGANVLTF

v_call: TRBV5-1
cdr3_aa: CASSLVRAAQADTQYF

v_call: TRBV30
cdr3_aa: CAWSVNPGRSYGYTF

v_call: TRBV7-2
cdr3_aa: CASSSGGASAETQYF

v_call: TRBV6-5
cdr3_aa: CASNYRDTDTNEQFF

v_call: TRBV7-9
cdr3_aa: CASSLEWGSGYTF

v_call: TRBV6-5
cdr3_aa: CASRTPRGNTEAFF

v_call: TRBV28
cdr3_aa: CASSLGGAHYYGYTF

v_call: TRBV18
cdr3_aa: CASSWPGQPFPGANVLTF

v_call: TRBV2
cdr3_aa: CASRGSGDEQFF

v_call: TRBV6-5
cdr3_aa: CASSPSSDSSETQYF

v_call: TRBV2
cdr3_aa: CASQGTRSTGELFF

v_call: TRBV6-2/TRBV6-3
cdr3_aa: CASSYNTGTGDNQPQHF

v_call: TRBV19
cdr3_aa: CASSQGRDNQPQHF

v_call: TRBV7-2
cdr3_aa: CASSVPFQGRSIQYF

v_call: TRBV28
cdr3_aa: CASRYPGANVLTF

v_call: TRBV18
cdr3_aa: CASSGTGNGYTF

v_call: TRBV9
cdr3_aa: CASSVGQGAYEQYF

v_call: TRBV24-1
cdr3_aa: CATSGSGNTGELFF

v_call: TRBV10-3
cdr3_aa: CAISGDRAEDAIYF

v_call: TRBV2
cdr3_aa: CASSDGGWETQYF

v_call: TRBV2
cdr3_aa: CASTRSGTGGTEAFF

v_call: TRBV11-1
cdr3_aa: CASSTGAAGELFF

v_call: TRBV30
cdr3_aa: CAWSYFAGPQETQYF

v_call: TRBV18
cdr3_aa: CASSQWTGDTGELFF

v_call: TRBV10-3
cdr3_aa: CAISASGGAGETQYF

v_call: TRBV6-4
cdr3_aa: CASSDPLFRTDTQYF

v_call: TRBV7-9
cdr3_aa: CASSLEGWNTEAFF

v_call: TRBV5-4
cdr3_aa: CASSQFSGGLGDEQFF

v_call: TRBV7-9
cdr3_aa: CASSLSTGVNEKLFF

v_call: TRBV2
cdr3_aa: CATCGLAVTETQYF

v_call: TRBV6-5
cdr3_aa: CASSYIRYAEAFF

v_call: TRBV4-1
cdr3_aa: CASSQDPVIRTGYGYTF

v_call: TRBV2
cdr3_aa: CASRLDVEPQHF

v_call: TRBV27
cdr3_aa: CASSWTSRVPSPLHF

v_call: TRBV27
cdr3_aa: CASSLKSRGYGYTF

v_call: TRBV29-1
cdr3_aa: CSVVRTNNYGYTF

v_call: TRBV24-1
cdr3_aa: CATSDSGSSGNTIYF

v_call: TRBV30
cdr3_aa: CAWSGGQGAFEKLFF